This T cell receptor beta chain was recovered during a study of T cell responses to AZD1222 COVID-19 vaccine. Study in general: Researchers grouped second doses given at about 4 or about 12 weeks into one pool. Overall study findings and caveats: At baseline, just five or six AZD1222 recipients tested seropositive. Every sample of the repertoires postdated the peak T cell response. Spike-wide vaccine-associated CD4 TCRs dominated at 160-218 and 743-854.

Losses at the gene ends were 5 bases for V and 6 bases for J; bases not matched to a gene: 9. The germline V gene encodes CDR1 PRHDT and CDR2 FYEKMQ (reference sequence). This CDR3 is 16 amino acids long. With respect to this clone: Its specificity is unknown.

Profiling relied on immunoSEQ multiplex PCR, and the TCRdb table lists in-frame clones only, not all of them. The sample consists of roughly 120,000 clones, around 87% of them appearing once. This sample comprised peripheral blood, obtained on day 0 of AZD1222 vaccination. V gene TRBV13 combines with J gene TRBJ1-6; 8 nucleotides line up with TRBD1. The clonotype was recovered from an adult in good health. CDR3 sequence (DNA): TGTGCCAGCAGCCTTCGGGGACAGGCCTTTAATTCACCCCTCCACTTT. As protein: CASSLRGQAFNSPLHF.